This TCR beta chain was recorded in a study of blood T cell repertoires in COVID-19. About the research overall: PBMCs, B-cell-depleted T cells, or T cells provided the cDNA or gDNA that made up the material.

Germline V gene data show CDR1 as MRHNA and CDR2 as SNTAGT. The CDR3 loop spans 19 amino acids. The V gene end was trimmed by 0 bases and the J gene end by 1 base; junction bases not matched to a gene: 12. Profiling relied on immunoSEQ multiplex PCR, and the TCRdb table lists in-frame clones only, not all of them. The table shows about 170,000 clones, with about 93% occurring only once. Material for sequencing was peripheral blood. This clonotype was sampled from a woman between 45 and 60 years old with acute or convalescent COVID-19. V usage is TRBV6-4 and J usage is TRBJ1-2; 9 bases fit TRBD1. The CDR3 region is CASSDSLFMSGQGNYGYTF. The CDR3 DNA reads as TGTGCCAGCAGTGACTCATTGTTTATGTCGGGACAGGGTAACTATGGCTACACCTTC.